The rows below give T cell receptor beta chains drawn from one sample of a study of CD4+ T cells in melanoma. The protocol was immunoSEQ multiplex PCR, while the TCRdb copy is restricted to in-frame clones and leaves out a portion. Here the sample spans roughly 10,000 clones, approximately 61% being singletons. Sequencing used cells from a culture (not recorded whether cultured in vitro). The receptors were sampled from a human donor with melanoma. Each CDR3 is given with its conserved first and last residue. A D gene is named only where the DNA matches it firmly. Expanded clones are given a class, and other clones once, few, many or no size at all.

length,D,V,size,J,CDR3,DNA
12,NA,TRBV2,once,TRBJ2-7,CASSYYRDEQYF,TGTGCCAGCAGCTATTACAGGGACGAGCAGTACTTC
13,NA,TRBV5-1,NA,TRBJ2-1,CASSLGKNNEQFF,TGCGCCAGCAGCTTGGGAAAAAACAATGAGCAGTTCTTC
15,NA,TRBV10-2,NA,TRBJ2-3,CASSGHPGATDTQYF,TGCGCCAGCAGTGGGCACCCGGGGGCCACAGATACGCAGTATTTT
11,NA,TRBV6-1,NA,TRBJ2-5,CASSSRETQYF,TGTGCCAGCAGTTCCCGGGAGACCCAGTACTTC
15,NA,TRBV18,NA,TRBJ1-1,CASSPRVGTPPEAFF,TGTGCCAGCTCACCAAGAGTCGGGACCCCCCCTGAAGCTTTCTTT
13,TRBD1,TRBV29-1,NA,TRBJ2-2,CSVTNRGTGELFF,TGCAGCGTTACAAACAGGGGTACCGGGGAGCTGTTTTTT
15,NA,TRBV7-6,NA,TRBJ1-4,CASSLLRQSNEKLFF,TGTGCCAGCAGCTTACTCCGTCAGAGCAATGAAAAACTGTTTTTT
11,TRBD1,TRBV6-5,NA,TRBJ1-2,CASSTGDGYTF,TGTGCCAGCAGTACAGGGGATGGCTACACCTTC
15,NA,TRBV18,NA,TRBJ2-5,CASSVQGGYQETQYF,TGTGCCAGCTCCGTCCAGGGCGGGTACCAAGAGACCCAGTACTTC
15,TRBD1,TRBV4-1,NA,TRBJ1-4,CASSQDGTGGEKLFF,TGCGCCAGCAGCCAAGACGGGACAGGGGGTGAAAAACTGTTTTTT
16,TRBD2,TRBV29-1,NA,TRBJ2-5,CSVAGPSGGAWETQYF,TGCAGCGTTGCGGGGCCTAGCGGGGGGGCGTGGGAGACCCAGTACTTC
13,NA,TRBV5-1,NA,TRBJ2-5,CASSLGRGETQYF,TGCGCCAGCAGCTTGGGTCGGGGAGAGACCCAGTACTTC
13,NA,TRBV2,few,TRBJ2-1,CASRGAVVDEQFF,TGTGCCAGCAGAGGGGCCGTCGTCGATGAGCAGTTCTTC
16,NA,TRBV27,NA,TRBJ1-4,CASSLIWRTSREKLFF,TGTGCCAGCAGTTTAATATGGAGGACGAGTAGGGAAAAACTGTTTTTT
15,NA,TRBV10-3,NA,TRBJ1-6,CAISDPSSYNSPLHF,TGTGCCATCAGTGACCCCAGCTCCTATAATTCACCCCTCCACTTT
14,NA,TRBV10-3,few,TRBJ1-5,CAIRPRGGAQPQHF,TGTGCCATCAGGCCTCGGGGGGGAGCTCAGCCCCAGCATTTT
11,NA,TRBV29-1,NA,TRBJ2-5,CSVGAGETQYF,TGCAGCGTTGGGGCGGGTGAGACCCAGTACTTC
13,NA,TRBV18,NA,TRBJ1-1,CASSPTSNTEAFF,TGTGCCAGCTCACCGACGTCTAACACTGAAGCTTTCTTT
13,TRBD1,TRBV18,NA,TRBJ2-5,CASNRGVGETQYF,TGTGCCAGCAACAGGGGTGTCGGCGAGACCCAGTACTTC
13,NA,TRBV10-3,NA,TRBJ1-1,CAISGDLNTEAFF,TGTGCCATCAGTGGGGACTTGAACACTGAAGCTTTCTTT
13,NA,TRBV2,NA,TRBJ1-1,CASSDDRNTEAFF,TGTGCCAGCAGCGATGACCGGAACACTGAAGCTTTCTTT
13,NA,TRBV5-4,NA,TRBJ1-2,CASSPGAIYGYTF,TGTGCCAGCAGCCCGGGGGCTATCTATGGCTACACCTTC
16,TRBD1,TRBV11-2,NA,TRBJ1-4,CASSHRTGGKNEKLFF,TGTGCCAGCAGCCACCGGACAGGGGGCAAGAATGAAAAACTGTTTTTT
14,NA,TRBV2,NA,TRBJ1-2,CASTVVPSGLGYTF,TGTGCCAGCACAGTGGTGCCCTCCGGTCTTGGCTACACCTTC
11,NA,TRBV20-1,NA,TRBJ2-7,CSGKGTGEQYF,TGCAGTGGAAAGGGGACGGGCGAGCAGTACTTC
15,TRBD1,TRBV5-1,NA,TRBJ2-5,CASSMRGQEVETQYF,TGCGCCAGCAGCATGAGAGGACAGGAGGTTGAGACCCAGTACTTC
13,NA,TRBV2,NA,TRBJ1-1,CASRDGGRTEAFF,TGTGCCAGCCGGGACGGGGGGCGGACTGAAGCTTTCTTT
12,NA,TRBV5-4,NA,TRBJ2-1,CASRGTTDEQFF,TGTGCCAGCAGGGGGACGACGGATGAGCAGTTCTTC
14,NA,TRBV7-9,NA,TRBJ1-1,CASLFLSTSTEAFF,TGTGCCAGCTTATTTCTATCGACATCTACTGAAGCTTTCTTT
15,NA,TRBV5-1,few,TRBJ2-3,CASSLFGRATDTQYF,TGCGCCAGCAGCTTGTTTGGCAGGGCCACAGATACGCAGTATTTT
13,NA,TRBV5-4,NA,TRBJ1-2,CASRPQGDYGYTF,TGTGCCAGCAGGCCCCAGGGTGACTATGGCTACACCTTC
13,TRBD2,TRBV18,NA,TRBJ2-7,CASSPARDYEQYF,TGTGCCAGCTCACCGGCCAGGGACTATGAGCAGTACTTC
13,NA,TRBV5-6,NA,TRBJ2-3,CASSLGGIDTQYF,TGTGCCAGCAGCTTGGGGGGGATCGATACGCAGTATTTT
16,NA,TRBV9,NA,TRBJ2-7,CASSEDAGPDSYEQYF,TGTGCCAGCAGTGAGGACGCAGGACCCGACTCCTACGAGCAGTACTTC
16,NA,TRBV11-2,once,TRBJ1-1,CASSSQGLGMDTEAFF,TGTGCCAGCAGCTCTCAGGGGTTGGGCATGGACACTGAAGCTTTCTTT
14,TRBD1,TRBV7-3,NA,TRBJ2-3,CASSYRGYTDTQYF,TGTGCCAGCAGCTACAGGGGTTACACAGATACGCAGTATTTT
14,TRBD1,TRBV11-2,once,TRBJ2-7,CASSNDRVYYEQYF,TGTGCCAGCAGCAATGACAGGGTATACTACGAGCAGTACTTC
14,NA,TRBV6-6,NA,TRBJ1-1,CASSYGYRDTEAFF,TGTGCCAGCAGTTACGGGTACCGGGATACTGAAGCTTTCTTT
13,NA,TRBV5-4,NA,TRBJ2-5,CASADQNQETQYF,TGTGCCAGCGCGGACCAAAATCAAGAGACCCAGTACTTC
19,TRBD2,TRBV13,NA,TRBJ2-1,CASSPGLAGGLGSYNEQFF,TGTGCCAGCAGCCCGGGACTAGCGGGGGGGCTGGGCTCCTACAATGAGCAGTTCTTC
15,NA,TRBV4-2,few,TRBJ2-1,CASSLQTGKRNEQFF,TGTGCCAGCAGCCTCCAGACAGGTAAGCGCAATGAGCAGTTCTTC
16,TRBD1,TRBV18,NA,TRBJ2-2,CASSPQPGQGAGELFF,TGTGCCAGCTCACCACAGCCGGGACAGGGGGCCGGGGAGCTGTTTTTT
13,NA,TRBV6-1,NA,TRBJ1-4,CASRERGGRWLFF,TGTGCCAGCAGAGAAAGGGGGGGCCGGTGGCTGTTTTTT
12,NA,TRBV29-1,NA,TRBJ1-1,CSVSPSHTEAFF,TGCAGCGTTTCCCCCAGCCACACTGAAGCTTTCTTT
19,TRBD2,TRBV19,NA,TRBJ2-2,CASKKPRLAGGTNTGELFF,TGTGCCAGTAAGAAACCCCGGCTAGCGGGGGGGACGAACACCGGGGAGCTGTTTTTT
15,TRBD1,TRBV5-1,NA,TRBJ2-7,CASSVGQALGTEQYF,TGCGCCAGCAGCGTAGGACAGGCCCTGGGCACCGAGCAGTACTTC
17,TRBD1,TRBV4-1,NA,TRBJ2-7,CASSRGKQGPRSDEQYF,TGCGCCAGCAGCCGGGGTAAACAGGGGCCCCGCAGTGACGAGCAGTACTTC
18,NA,TRBV4-1,NA,TRBJ1-5,CASSQEVPQGQWDQPQHF,TGCGCCAGCAGCCAAGAAGTGCCCCAGGGGCAATGGGATCAGCCCCAGCATTTT
16,NA,TRBV7-9,NA,TRBJ2-6,CASSKGLGAGANVLTF,TGTGCCAGCAGCAAAGGATTAGGGGCTGGGGCCAACGTCCTGACTTTC
14,TRBD1,TRBV6-1,few,TRBJ1-2,CASRDHRGDYGYTF,TGTGCCAGCAGGGACCACAGGGGTGACTATGGCTACACCTTC
14,TRBD1,TRBV18,NA,TRBJ1-4,CASSPTGVNEKLFF,TGTGCCAGCTCCCCCACAGGGGTGAATGAAAAACTGTTTTTT
15,NA,TRBV11-2,NA,TRBJ1-5,CASSSQGGGDQPQHF,TGTGCCAGCAGCTCCCAGGGCGGTGGTGATCAGCCCCAGCATTTT
12,TRBD1,TRBV5-1,NA,TRBJ1-2,CASSAQGYGYTF,TGCGCCAGCAGCGCACAGGGGTATGGCTACACCTTC
11,NA,TRBV6-6,NA,TRBJ2-1,CASSSFYEQFF,TGTGCCAGCAGTTCCTTCTATGAGCAGTTCTTC
18,NA,TRBV4-1,few,TRBJ1-5,CASSQEAPAASLNQPQHF,TGCGCCAGCAGCCAAGAGGCCCCAGCAGCCTCCCTTAATCAGCCCCAGCATTTT
13,NA,TRBV28,NA,TRBJ2-2,CASSFMMTGELFF,TGTGCCAGCAGTTTCATGATGACTGGGGAGCTGTTTTTT
15,TRBD1,TRBV5-1,few,TRBJ2-5,CASSSQGAYRETQYF,TGCGCCAGCAGCAGTCAGGGGGCATACCGGGAGACCCAGTACTTC
14,NA,TRBV6-6,few,TRBJ1-2,CASSYSKLNYGYTF,TGTGCCAGCAGTTACTCGAAGCTAAACTATGGCTACACCTTC
13,NA,TRBV19,NA,TRBJ2-1,CASRTSLFHEQFF,TGTGCCAGTAGGACTAGTCTCTTCCATGAGCAGTTCTTC
11,TRBD2,TRBV10-3,NA,TRBJ2-1,CAISTGTSPFF,TGTGCCATCAGTACCGGGACTAGTCCGTTCTTC